This T cell receptor beta chain was obtained from a study of blood T cell repertoires in COVID-19. About the research overall: COVID-19 samples, acute and convalescent, were from the United States, Italy and Spain. Sources were T cells, B-cell-depleted T cells, or PBMCs; the material itself was cDNA or gDNA.

This clone has only a few counts. In the original processing: The authors estimated nucleated cell counts from reference gene primer amplification. Profiled with immunoSEQ multiplex PCR; TCRdb holds only in-frame clones, not every one. V, J and clone size reflect that table, while D and trimming were determined from the DNA. There are around 310,000 clones in the sample; over 85% occur only once, and just under 9.5% lies in the top ten. Between the trimmed V and J ends, which lost 7 bases and 3 bases, there was a span of 18 bases. Germline loops: CDR1 MNHNY, CDR2 SVGAGI (reference sequence). The CDR3 is 15 amino acids.

This TCR came from a woman aged 25 to 39 who had recovered from COVID-19. The V call is TRBV6-6, the J call TRBJ1-2; the D gene is possibly TRBD1 (6 bases). The source material was PBMCs or T cells enriched from blood (not recorded which). The CDR3 DNA is TGTGCCAGCACTCCAGGGGACCCAGGAGACTATGGCTACACCTTC. Residues: CASTPGDPGDYGYTF.